The clone carrying this T cell receptor beta chain was observed a single time. The data were taken from a study of CD8 T cells in Susac syndrome. RNA was extracted with the RNeasy kit, and a quantity of about 0.45 to 1 ug was reverse transcribed using random hexamers. The CDR3 of TCR beta was amplified by immunoSEQ multiplex PCR across 54 Vbeta and 13 Jbeta. In TCRdb, the immunoSEQ multiplex PCR reads were re-called with MiXCR into one record per CDR3 protein. The data show just under 95,000 distinct CDR3 sequences, 90% to 95% seen once. Germline V gives CDR1 SGHDN, CDR2 FVKESK. The V end was cut by 4 bases, the J end by 5 bases, with 15 bases between. The CDR3 runs to 14 residues.

The TCR originated in a human donor with Susac syndrome. Source material: CD4+ T cells from PBMCs. The gene calls are TRBV14 and TRBJ2-7; D uncertain. The chain's CDR3 is CASSPTAMGNEQYF. CDR3 bases: TGTGCCAGCAGCCCTACAGCGATGGGGAACGAGCAGTACTTC.